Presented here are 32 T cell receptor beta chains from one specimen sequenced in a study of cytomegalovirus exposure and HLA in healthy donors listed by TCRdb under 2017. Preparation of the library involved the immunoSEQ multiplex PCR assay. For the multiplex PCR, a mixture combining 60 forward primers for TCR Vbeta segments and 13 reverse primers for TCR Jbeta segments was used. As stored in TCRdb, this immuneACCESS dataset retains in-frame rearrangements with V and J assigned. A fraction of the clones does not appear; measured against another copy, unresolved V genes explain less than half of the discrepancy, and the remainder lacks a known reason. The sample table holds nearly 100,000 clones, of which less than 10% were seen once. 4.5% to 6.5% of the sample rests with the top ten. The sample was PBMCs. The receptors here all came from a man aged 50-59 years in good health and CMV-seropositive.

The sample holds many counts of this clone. The CDR3 is CASYRADRAPNTIYF. The CDR3 DNA is TGTGCCAGCTATCGAGCGGACAGGGCCCCGAACACCATATATTTT. The chain joins TRBV2 to TRBJ1-3, with TRBD1 matching 8 bases. V lost 8 bases and J lost 7; bases outside the gene matches: 13. CDR1 SNHLY and CDR2 FYNNEI come from the germline V gene. CDR3 length: 15 amino acids.

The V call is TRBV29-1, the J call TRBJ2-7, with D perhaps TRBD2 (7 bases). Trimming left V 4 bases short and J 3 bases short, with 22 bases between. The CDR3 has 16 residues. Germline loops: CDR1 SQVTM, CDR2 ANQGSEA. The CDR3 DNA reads TGCAGCGTTGTGGGGGGGACAAAGGGCCAGCGCTACGAGCAGTACTTC. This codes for CSVVGGTKGQRYEQYF.

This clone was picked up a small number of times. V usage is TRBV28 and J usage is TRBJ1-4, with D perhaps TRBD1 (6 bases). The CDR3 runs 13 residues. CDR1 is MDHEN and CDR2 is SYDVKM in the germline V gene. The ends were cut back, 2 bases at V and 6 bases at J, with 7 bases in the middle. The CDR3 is CASSLAGDEKLFF. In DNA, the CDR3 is TGTGCCAGCAGTTTAGCAGGGGATGAAAAACTGTTTTTT.

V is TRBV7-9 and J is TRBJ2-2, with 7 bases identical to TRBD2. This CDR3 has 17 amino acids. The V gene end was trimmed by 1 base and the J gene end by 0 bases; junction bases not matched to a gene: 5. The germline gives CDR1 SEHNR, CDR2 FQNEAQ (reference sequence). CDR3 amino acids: CASSLVFGTTNTGELFF. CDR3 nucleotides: TGTGCCAGCAGCTTAGTATTTGGGACTACGAACACCGGGGAGCTGTTTTTT.

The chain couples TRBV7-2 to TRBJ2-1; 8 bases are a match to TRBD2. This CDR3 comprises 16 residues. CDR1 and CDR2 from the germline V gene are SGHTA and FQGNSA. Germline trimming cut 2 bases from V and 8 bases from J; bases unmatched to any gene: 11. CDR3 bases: TGTGCCAGCAGCTTAAACGGGCGAGCGGGAGTTTATGAGCAGTTCTTC. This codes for CASSLNGRAGVYEQFF.

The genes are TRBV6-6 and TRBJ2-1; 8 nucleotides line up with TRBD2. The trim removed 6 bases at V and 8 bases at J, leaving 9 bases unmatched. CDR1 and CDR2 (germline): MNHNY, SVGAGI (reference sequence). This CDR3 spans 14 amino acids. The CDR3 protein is CASRREREYDEQFF. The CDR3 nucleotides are TGTGCCAGCAGACGCGAGCGGGAGTATGATGAGCAGTTCTTC.

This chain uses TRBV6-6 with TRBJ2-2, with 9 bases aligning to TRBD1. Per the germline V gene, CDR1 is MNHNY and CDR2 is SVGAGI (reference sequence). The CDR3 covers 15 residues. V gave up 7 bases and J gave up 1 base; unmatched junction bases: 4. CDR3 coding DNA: TGTGCCAGCACCAAGGGACAGGGGAACACCGGGGAGCTGTTTTTT. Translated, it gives CASTKGQGNTGELFF.

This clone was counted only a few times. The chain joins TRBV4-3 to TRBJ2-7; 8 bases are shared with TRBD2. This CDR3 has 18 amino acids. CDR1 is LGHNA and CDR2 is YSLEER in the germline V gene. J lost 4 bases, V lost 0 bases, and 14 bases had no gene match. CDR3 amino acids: CASSQDYGRAGILYEQYF. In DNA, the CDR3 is TGCGCCAGCAGCCAAGATTACGGGAGGGCGGGAATCTTATACGAGCAGTACTTC.

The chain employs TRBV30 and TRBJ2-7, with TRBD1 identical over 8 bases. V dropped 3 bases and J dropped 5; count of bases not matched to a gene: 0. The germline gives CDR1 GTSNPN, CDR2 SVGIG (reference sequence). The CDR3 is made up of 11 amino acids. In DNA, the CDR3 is TGTGCCTGGAGGGACAGGGACGAGCAGTACTTC. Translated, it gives CAWRDRDEQYF.

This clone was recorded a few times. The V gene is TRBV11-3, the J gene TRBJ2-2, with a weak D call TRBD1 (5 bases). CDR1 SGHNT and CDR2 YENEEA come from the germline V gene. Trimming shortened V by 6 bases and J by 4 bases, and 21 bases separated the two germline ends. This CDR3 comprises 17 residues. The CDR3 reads CASSPLQGGSGTGELFF. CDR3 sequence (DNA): TGTGCCAGCAGTCCGCTCCAGGGCGGATCGGGCACCGGGGAGCTGTTTTTT.

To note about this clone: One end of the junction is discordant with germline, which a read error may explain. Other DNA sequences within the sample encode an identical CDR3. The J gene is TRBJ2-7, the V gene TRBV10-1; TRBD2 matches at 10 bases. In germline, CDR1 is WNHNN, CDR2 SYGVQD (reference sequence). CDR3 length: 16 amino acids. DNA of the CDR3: TGCGCCAGCAGCGAGTTGGGGACTAGCGACCTCGGGGAGCAGTACTTC. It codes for CASSELGTSDLGEQYF.

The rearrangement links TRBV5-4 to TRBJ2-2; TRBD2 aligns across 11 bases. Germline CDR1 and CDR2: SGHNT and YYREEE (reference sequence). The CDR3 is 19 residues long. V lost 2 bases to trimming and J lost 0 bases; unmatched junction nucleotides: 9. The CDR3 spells CASSFPSGRLSSNTGELFF. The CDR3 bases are TGTGCCAGCAGCTTTCCTAGCGGGAGGCTCTCCTCGAACACCGGGGAGCTGTTTTTT. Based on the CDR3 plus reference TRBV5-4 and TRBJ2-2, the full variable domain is ETGVTQSPTHLIKTRGQQVTLRCSSQSGHNTVSWYQQALGQGPQFIFQYYREEENGRGNFPPRFSGLQFPNYSSELNVNALELDDSALYLCASSFPSGRLSSNTGELFFGEGSRLTVL.

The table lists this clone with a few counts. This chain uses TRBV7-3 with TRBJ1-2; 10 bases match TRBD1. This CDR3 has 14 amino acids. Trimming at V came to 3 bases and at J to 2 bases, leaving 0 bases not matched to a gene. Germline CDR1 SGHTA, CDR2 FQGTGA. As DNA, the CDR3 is TGTGCCAGCAGCTTGACAGGGGGCAACTATGGCTACACCTTC. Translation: CASSLTGGNYGYTF.

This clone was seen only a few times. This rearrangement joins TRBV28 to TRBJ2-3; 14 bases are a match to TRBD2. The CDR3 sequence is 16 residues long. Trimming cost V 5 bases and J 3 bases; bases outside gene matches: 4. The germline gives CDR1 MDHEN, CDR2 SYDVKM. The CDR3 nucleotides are TGTGCCAGCAGTCCCGGGACTAGCGGGAGTACAGATACGCAGTATTTT. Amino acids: CASSPGTSGSTDTQYF.

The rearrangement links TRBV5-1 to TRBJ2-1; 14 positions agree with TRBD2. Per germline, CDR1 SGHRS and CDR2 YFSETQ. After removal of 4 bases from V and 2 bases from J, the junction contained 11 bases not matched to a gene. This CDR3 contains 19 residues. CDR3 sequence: CASSIGLAGGRGAYNEQFF. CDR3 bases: TGCGCCAGCAGCATTGGACTAGCGGGAGGCCGGGGCGCCTACAATGAGCAGTTCTTC.

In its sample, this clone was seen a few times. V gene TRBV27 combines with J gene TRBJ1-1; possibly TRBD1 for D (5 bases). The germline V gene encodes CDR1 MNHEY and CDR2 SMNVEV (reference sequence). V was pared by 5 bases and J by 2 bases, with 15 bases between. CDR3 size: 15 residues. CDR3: CASSPRSRVNTEAFF. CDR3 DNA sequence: TGTGCCAGCAGTCCCCGGTCCAGGGTAAACACTGAAGCTTTCTTT.

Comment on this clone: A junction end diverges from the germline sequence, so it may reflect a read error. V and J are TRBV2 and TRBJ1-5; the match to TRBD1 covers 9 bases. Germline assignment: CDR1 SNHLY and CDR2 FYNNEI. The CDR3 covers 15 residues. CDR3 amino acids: CASIRDRESNQPQNF. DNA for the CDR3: TGTGCCAGCATCCGGGACAGGGAAAGCAATCAGCCCCAGAATTTT.

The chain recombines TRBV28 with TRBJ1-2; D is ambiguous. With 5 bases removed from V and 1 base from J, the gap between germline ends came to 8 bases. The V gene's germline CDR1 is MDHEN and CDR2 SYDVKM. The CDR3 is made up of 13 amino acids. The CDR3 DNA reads TGTGCCAGCAGTCCCGAGGTTAACTATGGCTACACCTTC. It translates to CASSPEVNYGYTF.

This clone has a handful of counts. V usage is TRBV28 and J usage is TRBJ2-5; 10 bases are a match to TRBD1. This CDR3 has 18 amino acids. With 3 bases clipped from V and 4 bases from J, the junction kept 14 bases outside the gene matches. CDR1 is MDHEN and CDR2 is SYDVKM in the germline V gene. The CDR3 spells CASSFTGTGVERRETQYF. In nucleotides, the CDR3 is TGTGCCAGCAGTTTTACCGGGACAGGGGTTGAACGGCGAGAGACCCAGTACTTC.

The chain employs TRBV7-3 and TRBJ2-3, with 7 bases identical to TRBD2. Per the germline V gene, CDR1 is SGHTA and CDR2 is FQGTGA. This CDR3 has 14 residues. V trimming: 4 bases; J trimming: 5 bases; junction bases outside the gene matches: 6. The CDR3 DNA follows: TGTGCCAGCAGCTCATACGGGAGGTTAGATACGCAGTATTTT. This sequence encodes CASSSYGRLDTQYF.

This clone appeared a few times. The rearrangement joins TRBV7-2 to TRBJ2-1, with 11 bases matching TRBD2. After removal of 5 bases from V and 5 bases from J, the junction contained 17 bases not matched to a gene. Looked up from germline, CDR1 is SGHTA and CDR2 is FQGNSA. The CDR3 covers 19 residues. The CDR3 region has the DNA TGTGCCAGCAGCCCTATTTTGTATAGCGGGAGGGCCCGCGACAATGAGCAGTTCTTC. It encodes CASSPILYSGRARDNEQFF.

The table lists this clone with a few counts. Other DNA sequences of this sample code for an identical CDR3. The CDR3 DNA sequence: TGTGCCAGCAGTTTCGGAGGGACAGGGCTCAATGAGCAGTTCTTC. The encoded protein is CASSFGGTGLNEQFF. The J gene is TRBJ2-1, the V gene TRBV5-6; 9 nucleotides agree with TRBD1. Unmatched junction bases numbered 9, after V lost 5 bases and J lost 6 bases. CDR1 SGHDT and CDR2 YYEEEE come from the germline V gene. The length of the CDR3 is 15 residues.

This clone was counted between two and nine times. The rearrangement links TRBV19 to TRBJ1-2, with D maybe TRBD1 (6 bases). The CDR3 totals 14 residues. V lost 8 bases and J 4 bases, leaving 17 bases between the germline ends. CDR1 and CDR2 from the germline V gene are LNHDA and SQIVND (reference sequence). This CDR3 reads CASSPARGPYGYTF. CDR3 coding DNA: TGTGCCAGTTCCCCGGCCAGGGGCCCCTATGGCTACACCTTC.

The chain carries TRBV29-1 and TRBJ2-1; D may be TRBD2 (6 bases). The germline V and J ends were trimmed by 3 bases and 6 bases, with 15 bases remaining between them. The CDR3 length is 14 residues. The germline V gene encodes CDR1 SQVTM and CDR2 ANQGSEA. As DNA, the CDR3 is TGCAGCGTTGACGGGAGTTACCTCATCAATGAGCAGTTCTTC. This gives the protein CSVDGSYLINEQFF.

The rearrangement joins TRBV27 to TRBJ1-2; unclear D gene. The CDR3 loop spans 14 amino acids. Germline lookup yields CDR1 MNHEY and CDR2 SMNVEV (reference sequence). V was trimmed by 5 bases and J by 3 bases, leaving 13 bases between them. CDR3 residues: CASSPLEGHYGYTF. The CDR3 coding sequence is TGTGCCAGCAGTCCACTTGAGGGCCACTATGGCTACACCTTC.

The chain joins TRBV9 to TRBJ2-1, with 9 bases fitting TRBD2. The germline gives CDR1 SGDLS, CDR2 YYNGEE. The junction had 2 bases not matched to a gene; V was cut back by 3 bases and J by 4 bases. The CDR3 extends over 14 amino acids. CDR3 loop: CASSASGTYNEQFF. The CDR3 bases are TGTGCCAGCAGCGCTAGCGGGACGTACAATGAGCAGTTCTTC.

As DNA, the CDR3 is TGTGCCAGCAGCCCCCCGGGACAGGGGGCTAACTCCTACGAGCAGTACTTC. The encoded protein is CASSPPGQGANSYEQYF. The chain recombines TRBV11-2 with TRBJ2-7, with 12 bases lining up with TRBD1. The V gene end was trimmed by 5 bases and the J gene end by 0 bases; junction bases not matched to a gene: 8. Germline CDR1 and CDR2: SGHAT and FQNNGV. The CDR3 contains 17 residues.

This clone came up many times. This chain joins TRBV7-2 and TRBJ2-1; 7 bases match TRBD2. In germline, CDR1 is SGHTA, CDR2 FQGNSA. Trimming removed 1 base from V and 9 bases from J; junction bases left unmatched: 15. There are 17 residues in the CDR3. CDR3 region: CASSLVGLGGSRGEQFF. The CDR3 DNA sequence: TGTGCCAGCAGCTTAGTCGGCCTCGGCGGGAGTCGGGGTGAGCAGTTCTTC.

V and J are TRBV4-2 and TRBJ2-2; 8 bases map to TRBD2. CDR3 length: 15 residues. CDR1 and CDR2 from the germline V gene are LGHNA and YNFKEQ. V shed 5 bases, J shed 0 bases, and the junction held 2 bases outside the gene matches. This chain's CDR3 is CASSSLAANTGELFF. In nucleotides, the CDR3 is TGTGCCAGCAGCTCACTAGCGGCGAACACCGGGGAGCTGTTTTTT.

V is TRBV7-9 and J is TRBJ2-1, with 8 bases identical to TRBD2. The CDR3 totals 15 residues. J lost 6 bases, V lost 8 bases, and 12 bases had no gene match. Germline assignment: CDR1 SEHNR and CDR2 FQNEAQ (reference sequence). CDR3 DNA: TGTGCCAGCGCATCAAGACTAGCGCTTCGCAATGAGCAGTTCTTC. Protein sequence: CASASRLALRNEQFF.

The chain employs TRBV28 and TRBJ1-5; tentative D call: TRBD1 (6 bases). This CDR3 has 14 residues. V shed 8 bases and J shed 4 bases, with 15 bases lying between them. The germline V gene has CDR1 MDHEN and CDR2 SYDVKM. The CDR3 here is CASGSGAQNQPQHF. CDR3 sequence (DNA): TGTGCCAGCGGTTCAGGGGCCCAAAATCAGCCCCAGCATTTT.

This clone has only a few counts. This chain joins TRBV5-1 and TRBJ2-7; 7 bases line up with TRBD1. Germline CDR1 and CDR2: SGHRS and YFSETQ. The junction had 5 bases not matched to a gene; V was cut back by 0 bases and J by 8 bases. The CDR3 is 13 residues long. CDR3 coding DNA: TGCGCCAGCAGCTTGGGGGACAGTTCCAAGCAGTACTTC. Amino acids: CASSLGDSSKQYF.